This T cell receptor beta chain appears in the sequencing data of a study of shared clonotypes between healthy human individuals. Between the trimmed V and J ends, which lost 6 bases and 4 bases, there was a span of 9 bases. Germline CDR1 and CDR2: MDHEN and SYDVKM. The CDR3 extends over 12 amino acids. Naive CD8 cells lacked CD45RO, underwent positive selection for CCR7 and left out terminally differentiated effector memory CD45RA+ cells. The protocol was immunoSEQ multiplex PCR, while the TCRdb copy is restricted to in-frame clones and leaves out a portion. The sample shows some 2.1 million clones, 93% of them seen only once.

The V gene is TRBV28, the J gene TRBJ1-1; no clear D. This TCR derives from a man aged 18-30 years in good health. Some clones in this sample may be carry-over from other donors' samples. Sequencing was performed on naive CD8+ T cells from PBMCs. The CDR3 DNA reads TGTGCCAGCAGGGCCTGGGGCACTGAAGCTTTCTTT. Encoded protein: CASRAWGTEAFF.